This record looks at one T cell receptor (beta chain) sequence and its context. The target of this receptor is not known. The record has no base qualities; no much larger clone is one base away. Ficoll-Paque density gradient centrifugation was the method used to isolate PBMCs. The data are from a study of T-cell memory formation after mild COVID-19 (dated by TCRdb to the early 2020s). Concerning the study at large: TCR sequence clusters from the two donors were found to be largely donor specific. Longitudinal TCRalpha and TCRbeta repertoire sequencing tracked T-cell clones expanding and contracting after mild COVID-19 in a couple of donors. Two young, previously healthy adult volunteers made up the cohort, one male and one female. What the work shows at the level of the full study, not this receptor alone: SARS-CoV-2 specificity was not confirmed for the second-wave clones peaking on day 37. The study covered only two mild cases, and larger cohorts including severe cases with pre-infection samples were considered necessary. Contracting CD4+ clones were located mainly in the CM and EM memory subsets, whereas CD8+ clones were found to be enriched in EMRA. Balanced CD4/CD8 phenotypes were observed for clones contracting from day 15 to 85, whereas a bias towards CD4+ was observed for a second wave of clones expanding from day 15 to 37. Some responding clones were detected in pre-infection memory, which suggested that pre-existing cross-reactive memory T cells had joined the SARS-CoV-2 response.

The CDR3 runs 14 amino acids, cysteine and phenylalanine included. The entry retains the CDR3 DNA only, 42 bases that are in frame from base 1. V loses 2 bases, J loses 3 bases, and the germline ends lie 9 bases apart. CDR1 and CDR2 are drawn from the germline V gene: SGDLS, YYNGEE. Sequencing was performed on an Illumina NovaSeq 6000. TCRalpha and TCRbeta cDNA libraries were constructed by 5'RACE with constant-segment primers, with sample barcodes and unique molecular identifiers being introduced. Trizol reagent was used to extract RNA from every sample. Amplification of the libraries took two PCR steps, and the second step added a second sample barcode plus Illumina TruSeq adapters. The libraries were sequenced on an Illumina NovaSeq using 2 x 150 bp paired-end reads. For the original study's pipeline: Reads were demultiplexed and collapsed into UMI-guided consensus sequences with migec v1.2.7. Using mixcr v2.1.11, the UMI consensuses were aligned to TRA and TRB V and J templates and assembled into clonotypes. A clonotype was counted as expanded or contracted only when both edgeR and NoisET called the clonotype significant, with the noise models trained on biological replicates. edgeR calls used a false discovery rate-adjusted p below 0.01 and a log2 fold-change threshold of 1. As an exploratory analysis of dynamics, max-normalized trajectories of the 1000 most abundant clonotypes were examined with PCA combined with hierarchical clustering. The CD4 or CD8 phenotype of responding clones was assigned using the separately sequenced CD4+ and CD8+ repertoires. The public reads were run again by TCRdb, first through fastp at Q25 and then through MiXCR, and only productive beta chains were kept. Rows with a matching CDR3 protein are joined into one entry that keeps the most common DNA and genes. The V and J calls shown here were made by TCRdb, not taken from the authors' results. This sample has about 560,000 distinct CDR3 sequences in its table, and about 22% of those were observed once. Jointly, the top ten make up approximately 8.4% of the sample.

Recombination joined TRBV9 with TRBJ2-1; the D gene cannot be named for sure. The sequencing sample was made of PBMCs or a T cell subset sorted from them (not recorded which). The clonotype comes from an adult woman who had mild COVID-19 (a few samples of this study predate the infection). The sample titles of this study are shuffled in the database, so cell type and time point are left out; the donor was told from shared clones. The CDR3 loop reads CASSVGTNYNEQFF. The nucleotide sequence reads TGTGCCAGCAGCGTCGGCACCAACTACAATGAGCAGTTCTTC.